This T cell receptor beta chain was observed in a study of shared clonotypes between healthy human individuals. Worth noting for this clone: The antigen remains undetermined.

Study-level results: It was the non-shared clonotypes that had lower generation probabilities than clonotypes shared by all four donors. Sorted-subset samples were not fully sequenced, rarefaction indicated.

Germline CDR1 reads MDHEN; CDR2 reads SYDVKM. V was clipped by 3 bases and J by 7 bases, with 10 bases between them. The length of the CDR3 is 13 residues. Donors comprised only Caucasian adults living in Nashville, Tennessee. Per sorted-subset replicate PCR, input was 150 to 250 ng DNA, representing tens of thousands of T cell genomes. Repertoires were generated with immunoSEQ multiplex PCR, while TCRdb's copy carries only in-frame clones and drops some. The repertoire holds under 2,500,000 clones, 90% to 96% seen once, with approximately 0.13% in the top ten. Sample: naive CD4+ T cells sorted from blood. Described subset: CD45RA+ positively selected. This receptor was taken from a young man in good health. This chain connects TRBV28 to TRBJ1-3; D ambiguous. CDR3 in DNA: TGTGCCAGCAGTTTGGGAAGAGGTAACACCATATATTTT. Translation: CASSLGRGNTIYF.